This TCR beta chain was captured by sequencing in a study of beta chain features in type 1 diabetes. Regarding the study as a whole: The naive, central memory and Treg TCRB repertoires showed an apparent similarity that was greater among patients than among healthy donors. Shortening of TCRB CDR3s, moderate but significant, appeared in all four CD4+ subsets of Type 1 diabetes patients.

Germline CDR1 and CDR2: LGHNA and YNFKEQ. Trimming cost V 0 bases and J 2 bases; bases outside gene matches: 10. CDR3 length: 18 amino acids. Expressed TCRB transcripts were sequenced after all isolated RNA was converted to cDNA. Here immunoSEQ multiplex PCR was the method, and the copy in TCRdb shows in-frame clones only, minus some. Altogether 500,000 to 650,000 clones are present, roughly an eighth being singletons, with the ten largest covering more than 0.095%. This clone occurred a few times. Antigen unknown. The chain uses TRBV4-2 and TRBJ2-7; 10 nucleotides match TRBD2. Sequencing was performed on naive CD4+ T cells from blood. The clonotype originates from a man aged 30 to 39 with type 1 diabetes. The CDR3, as DNA: TGTGCCAGCAGCCAAGAAGGAAATAGCGGGGGGCTGCCCTACGAGCAGTACTTC. Translation gives CASSQEGNSGGLPYEQYF.